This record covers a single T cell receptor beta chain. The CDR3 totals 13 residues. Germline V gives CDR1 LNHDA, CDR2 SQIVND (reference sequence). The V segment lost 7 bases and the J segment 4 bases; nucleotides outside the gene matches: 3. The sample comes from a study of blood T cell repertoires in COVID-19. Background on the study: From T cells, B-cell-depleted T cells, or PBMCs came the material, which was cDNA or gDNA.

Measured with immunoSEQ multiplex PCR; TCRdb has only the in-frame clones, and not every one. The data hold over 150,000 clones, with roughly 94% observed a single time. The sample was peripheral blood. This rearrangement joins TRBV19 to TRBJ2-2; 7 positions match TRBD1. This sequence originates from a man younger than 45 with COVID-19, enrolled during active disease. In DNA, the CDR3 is TGTGCCAGTACCCGACAGGGCACCGGGGAGCTGTTTTTT. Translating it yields CASTRQGTGELFF.